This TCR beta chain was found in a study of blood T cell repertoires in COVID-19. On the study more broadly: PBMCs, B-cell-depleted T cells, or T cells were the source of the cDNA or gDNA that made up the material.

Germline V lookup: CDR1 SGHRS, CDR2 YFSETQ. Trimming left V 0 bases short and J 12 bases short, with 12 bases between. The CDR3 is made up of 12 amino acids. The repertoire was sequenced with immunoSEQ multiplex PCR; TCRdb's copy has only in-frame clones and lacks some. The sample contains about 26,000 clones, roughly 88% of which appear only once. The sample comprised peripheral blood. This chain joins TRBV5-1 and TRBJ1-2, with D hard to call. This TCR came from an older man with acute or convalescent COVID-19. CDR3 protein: CASSLGAKNNTF. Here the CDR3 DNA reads TGCGCCAGCAGCTTGGGGGCAAAAAATAACACCTTC.